These 30 T cell receptor beta chains share one sample of origin, sequenced in a study of regulatory T cells in long-lasting Graves disease. Arm-PCR of CDR3 regions and iRepertoire HTBI primers were the basis on which TCR beta libraries were built. TCRdb recomputed calls from the multiplex PCR reads with MiXCR, one row per CDR3 protein. The profile covers roughly 500,000 distinct CDR3 sequences, with about 22% appearing a single time and around 7% taken by the ten largest. Time point described: persistent/refractory GD, antithyroid drugs over 5 years with positive TRAb. PBMCs provided the RNA from which the TCR library was made. The sequenced sample was peripheral blood mononuclear cells (PBMCs), obtained when the disease was refractory, from a patient treated with antithyroid drugs. Receptor source: a female donor with Graves disease.

The chain carries TRBV7-2 and TRBJ1-5; D not resolved. This CDR3 is 14 amino acids long. V lost 1 base and J 4 bases, leaving 8 bases between the germline ends. Germline V CDR1 and CDR2: SGHTA, FQGNSA. This CDR3 reads CASSLVTVNQPQHF. In DNA, the CDR3 is TGTGCCAGCAGCTTAGTAACAGTTAATCAGCCCCAGCATTTT.

Comments on this clonotype: One end of the junction fails to match germline, which may point to a read error. V and J are TRBV7-2 and TRBJ1-6, with D possibly being TRBD1 (6 bases). Germline V gene data show CDR1 as SGHTA and CDR2 as FQGNSA. This CDR3 is 14 amino acids long. CDR3 DNA sequence: TGTGCCAGCAGCTTAGCAATCATGGGGGCCGGGGTTTTCTTT. Protein product: CASSLAIMGAGVFF.

This clonotype has a handful of counts. The rearrangement uses TRBV9 and TRBJ1-6, with D possibly being TRBD1 (6 bases). This CDR3 is 14 amino acids long. V lost 5 bases and J lost 8, with 14 bases in between. Looked up from germline, CDR1 is SGDLS and CDR2 is YYNGEE. The CDR3 spells CASSAKWTDSPLHF. CDR3 DNA sequence: TGTGCCAGCAGTGCTAAGTGGACAGATTCACCCCTCCACTTT.

This clonotype was counted only a few times. The chain joins TRBV11-2 to TRBJ1-5; possibly TRBD1 for D (6 bases). The ends were cut back, 5 bases at V and 5 bases at J, with 22 bases in the middle. CDR3 length equals 17 residues. Germline V gene sequence: CDR1 SGHAT, CDR2 FQNNGV. CDR3 DNA: TGTGCCAGCAGCCGCCAGTGGGGGGCTGAGCGGCATCAGCCCCAGCATTTT. Its protein product is CASSRQWGAERHQPQHF.

This clonotype was seen only a few times. The junction departs from the called germline gene at one end, perhaps through a read error. This chain connects TRBV11-2 to TRBJ2-7, with D possibly TRBD1 on 6 matching bases. The CDR3 spans 14 residues. Germline V gene data show CDR1 as SGHAT and CDR2 as FQNNGV. The CDR3 region has the DNA TGTGCCAGCAGCTTTGGCCAGGGGTCCTACGGGCAGTACTTC. This gives the protein CASSFGQGSYGQYF.

The V call is TRBV10-3, the J call TRBJ2-5, with unresolved D. Trimming pared 0 bases from V and 2 bases from J, leaving 10 bases between. This CDR3 region has 15 residues. Germline CDR1 ENHRY, CDR2 SYGVKD. The CDR3 reads CAISESMETQETQYF. DNA of the CDR3: TGTGCCATCAGTGAGTCGATGGAGACTCAAGAGACCCAGTACTTC.

The V call is TRBV19, the J call TRBJ2-3; perhaps TRBD1 as D (6 bases). This CDR3 comprises 15 residues. Trimming took 4 bases from V and 7 from J, leaving 18 bases between them. The V gene's germline CDR1 is LNHDA and CDR2 SQIVND (reference sequence). The CDR3 nucleotides are TGTGCCAGTAGTACCCGTCCAGGGGACCCCAATACGCAGTATTTT. The encoded protein is CASSTRPGDPNTQYF.

This clonotype appeared many times. The chain carries TRBV5-1 and TRBJ1-1; unclear D gene. CDR1 and CDR2 from the germline V gene are SGHRS and YFSETQ. The CDR3 sequence is 15 residues long. V lost 1 base, J lost 0 bases, and 10 bases lay in between. CDR3 region: CASSLSAAMNTEAFF. DNA for the CDR3: TGCGCCAGCAGCTTGTCAGCAGCGATGAACACTGAAGCTTTCTTT.

V usage is TRBV7-9 and J usage is TRBJ1-2, with D uncertain. The V end lost 5 bases, the J end lost 2 bases, and 12 bases lay between the germline ends. This CDR3 spans 14 amino acids. Per the germline V gene, CDR1 is SEHNR and CDR2 is FQNEAQ (reference sequence). CDR3 in amino acids: CASSPSEGNYGYTF. The CDR3 DNA reads TGTGCCAGCAGCCCTTCCGAGGGCAACTATGGCTACACCTTC.

This clonotype has a count of ten or more. V and J are TRBV7-9 and TRBJ2-2; no clear D gene. V was clipped by 1 base and J by 9 bases, with 15 bases between them. The CDR3 totals 15 residues. Germline lookup yields CDR1 SEHNR and CDR2 FQNEAQ (reference sequence). The CDR3 DNA reads as TGTGCCAGCAGCTTAGTGGGCGGCGCCGCCCGGGAGCTGTTTTTT. Protein sequence: CASSLVGGAARELFF.

CDR3 bases: TGTGCCAGCAGCCGGGGGAATGAGCAGTTCTTC. This codes for CASSRGNEQFF. The rearrangement joins TRBV7-3 to TRBJ2-1, with a tentative D call TRBD2 (6 bases). V lost 5 bases and J lost 7, with 6 bases in between. CDR1 is SGHTA and CDR2 is FQGTGA in the germline V gene. The CDR3 contains 11 residues.

The chain is built from TRBV4-1 and TRBJ2-7; 13 bases map to TRBD2. The trim removed 3 bases at V and 4 bases at J, leaving 6 bases unmatched. CDR1 is MGHRA and CDR2 is YSYEKL in the germline V gene. This CDR3 spans 16 amino acids. The chain's CDR3 is CASSQELAGGRYEQYF. In nucleotides, the CDR3 is TGCGCCAGCAGCCAGGAACTAGCGGGAGGGCGGTACGAGCAGTACTTC.

This clonotype was counted many times. The rearrangement links TRBV28 to TRBJ1-2; D remains ambiguous. V was cut by 5 bases and J by 5 bases, with 15 bases left in between. This CDR3 has 14 residues. CDR1 MDHEN and CDR2 SYDVKM come from the germline V gene. The CDR3 nucleotides are TGTGCCAGCAGTGTCCCCCTGAGGGAATATGGCTACACCTTC. Its protein is CASSVPLREYGYTF.

This clonotype was seen ten or more times. The CDR3 DNA sequence: TGTGCCAGCAGTATAAACAGGGGTGGAAACTATGGCTACACCTTC. It encodes CASSINRGGNYGYTF. The chain carries TRBV28 and TRBJ1-2; TRBD1 aligns across 7 bases. V shed 5 bases, J shed 2 bases, and the junction held 8 bases outside the gene matches. Germline CDR1 is MDHEN and CDR2 is SYDVKM. The CDR3 is made up of 15 amino acids.

Concerning this clonotype: One base away lies a much larger clone, so this may be a sequencing read error. The gene calls are TRBV5-1 and TRBJ1-2; 7 bases map to TRBD1. The trim removed 2 bases at V and 4 bases at J, leaving 5 bases unmatched. CDR1 is SGHRS and CDR2 is YFSETQ in the germline V gene. The CDR3 has 14 amino acids. The CDR3 DNA sequence: TGCGCCAGCAGCTTAGGACAGGAGATCTATGGCTACACCTTC. Translation: CASSLGQEIYGYTF.

The chain is built from TRBV11-2 and TRBJ2-7; unclear D gene. Trimming took off 1 base at V and 0 bases at J, with 13 bases between the two ends. CDR3 size: 16 residues. Looked up from germline, CDR1 is SGHAT and CDR2 is FQNNGV. CDR3 loop: CASSLGADLRSYEQYF. In DNA form, the CDR3 reads TGTGCCAGCAGCTTAGGGGCGGACCTGCGCTCCTACGAGCAGTACTTC.

This clonotype has more than one count but fewer than ten. V gene TRBV7-3 combines with J gene TRBJ2-2; TRBD1 is a possible D gene (6 bases). This CDR3 is built from 16 residues. The V gene's germline CDR1 is SGHTA and CDR2 FQGTGA. V was pared by 1 base and J by 3 bases, with 12 bases between. The CDR3 here is CASSLNGPGDTGELFF. In nucleotides, the CDR3 is TGTGCCAGCAGCTTAAACGGGCCAGGGGACACCGGGGAGCTGTTTTTT.

In this sample, this clonotype turned up many times. V and J are TRBV4-1 and TRBJ1-2; a weak D match, TRBD1 (5 bases). Germline V lookup: CDR1 MGHRA, CDR2 YSYEKL. V was cut by 7 bases and J by 8 bases, with 17 bases left in between. The CDR3 extends over 13 amino acids. The CDR3 coding sequence is TGCGCCAGCATGGGGACCGCGGGAGGGGGCTACACCTTC. This sequence encodes CASMGTAGGGYTF.

Regarding this clonotype: This could be a read error, since a much larger clone is one nucleotide away. The chain employs TRBV28 and TRBJ1-1; 7 bases map to TRBD1. Germline CDR1 reads MDHEN; CDR2 reads SYDVKM. There are 14 residues in the CDR3. For the CDR3, the DNA is TGTGCCAGCAGCCAAGTAGGGGGCAGGACTGAAGTTTTCTTT. Residues: CASSQVGGRTEVFF.

Many counts were recorded for this clonotype. The chain uses TRBV27 and TRBJ1-5; weak D call: TRBD1 (5 bases). Trimming shortened V by 4 bases and J by 1 base, and 14 bases separated the two germline ends. The CDR3 covers 16 residues. Germline-derived CDR1 and CDR2 are MNHEY and SMNVEV (reference sequence). For the CDR3, the DNA is TGTGCCAGCAGTTCCGACAGTCCCTGGAGCAATCAGCCCCAGCATTTT. Protein sequence: CASSSDSPWSNQPQHF.

The chain joins TRBV7-9 to TRBJ1-3; D call uncertain. Germline-derived CDR1 and CDR2 are SEHNR and FQNEAQ (reference sequence). The germline V and J ends were trimmed by 4 bases and 10 bases, with 17 bases remaining between them. The CDR3 covers 14 residues. CDR3 DNA sequence: TGTGCCAGCAGCTCACCGAATGACCATCAGACCATATATTTT. Its translation is CASSSPNDHQTIYF.

This clonotype was seen repeatedly, ten times or more. The chain employs TRBV28 and TRBJ1-1; D not certain. Germline assignment: CDR1 MDHEN and CDR2 SYDVKM. V was cut by 8 bases and J by 4 bases, with 2 bases left in between. This CDR3 contains 9 residues. Written as DNA, the CDR3 is TGTGCCAGCGGCACTGAAGCTTTCTTT. Translated, it gives CASGTEAFF.

This clonotype was counted only a few times. Possible read error: a much larger clone is one base away. The rearrangement links TRBV28 to TRBJ2-7, with 10 bases aligning to TRBD1. The J segment lost 2 bases and the V segment lost 5 bases, leaving 6 bases of the junction unmatched. CDR1 and CDR2 (germline): MDHEN, SYDVKM. This CDR3 comprises 15 residues. In DNA, the CDR3 is TGTGCCAGCAGTCCTCCGGGACAGGGGACCTACGAGCAGTACTTC. Translating it yields CASSPPGQGTYEQYF.

This clonotype was recorded at least ten times. The V gene is TRBV29-1, the J gene TRBJ1-2; unclear D gene. The germline V and J ends were trimmed by 1 base and 7 bases, with 7 bases remaining between them. This CDR3 has 11 residues. Germline V gene lookup returns CDR1 SQVTM and CDR2 ANQGSEA. The CDR3 DNA reads TGCAGCGTTGAAGGGGTCATTGGCTACACCTTC. This sequence encodes CSVEGVIGYTF.

In this sample, this clonotype turned up many times. The rearrangement uses TRBV28 and TRBJ2-2, with TRBD1 matching over 8 bases. J gave up 3 bases and V 5 bases, and 14 bases lay outside the gene matches. CDR3 size: 18 residues. Looked up from germline, CDR1 is MDHEN and CDR2 is SYDVKM. For the CDR3, the DNA is TGTGCCAGCAGTACTTTACGCAATCCGGACAGGGACACCGGGGAGCTGTTTTTT. Protein sequence: CASSTLRNPDRDTGELFF.

The V call is TRBV28, the J call TRBJ2-1, with D maybe TRBD2 (6 bases). The germline V gene encodes CDR1 MDHEN and CDR2 SYDVKM. Trimming shortened V by 8 bases and J by 7 bases, and 12 bases separated the two germline ends. The CDR3 covers 12 residues. DNA of the CDR3: TGTGCCAGCTGGACTAAAGGGAATGAGCAGTTCTTC. It yields the protein CASWTKGNEQFF.

This chain links TRBV11-2 with TRBJ2-7; a weak D match, TRBD2 (6 bases). Germline CDR1 and CDR2: SGHAT and FQNNGV. V was cut by 1 base and J by 0 bases, with 10 bases left in between. The CDR3 spans 15 residues. The CDR3 DNA sequence: TGTGCCAGCAGCTTAGTGGGACTGAGCTCCTACGAGCAGTACTTC. Residues: CASSLVGLSSYEQYF.

The V call is TRBV19, the J call TRBJ1-1, with D hard to call. Germline V gene data show CDR1 as LNHDA and CDR2 as SQIVND (reference sequence). Trimming removed 6 bases at V and 0 bases at J, with 11 bases between. The CDR3 is made up of 14 amino acids. This CDR3 reads CASSLYALNTEAFF. The CDR3 coding sequence is TGTGCCAGTAGCCTGTATGCCTTGAACACTGAAGCTTTCTTT.

This clonotype occurred many times. The genes are TRBV27 and TRBJ1-3; D may be TRBD1 (6 bases). The CDR3 extends over 15 amino acids. Looked up from germline, CDR1 is MNHEY and CDR2 is SMNVEV (reference sequence). V was cut by 6 bases and J by 0 bases, with 12 bases left in between. The CDR3: CASSLNRDSGNTIYF. The CDR3 DNA reads TGTGCCAGCAGCTTAAACAGGGACTCTGGAAACACCATATATTTT.

This clonotype came up a few times. The chain combines TRBV27 with TRBJ1-3; no firm D call. V was trimmed by 0 bases and J by 2 bases, leaving 8 bases between them. In germline, CDR1 is MNHEY, CDR2 SMNVEV (reference sequence). This CDR3 is 15 amino acids long. CDR3 DNA sequence: TGTGCCAGCAGTTTATCGAACCAGCCTGGAAACACCATATATTTT. This gives the protein CASSLSNQPGNTIYF.